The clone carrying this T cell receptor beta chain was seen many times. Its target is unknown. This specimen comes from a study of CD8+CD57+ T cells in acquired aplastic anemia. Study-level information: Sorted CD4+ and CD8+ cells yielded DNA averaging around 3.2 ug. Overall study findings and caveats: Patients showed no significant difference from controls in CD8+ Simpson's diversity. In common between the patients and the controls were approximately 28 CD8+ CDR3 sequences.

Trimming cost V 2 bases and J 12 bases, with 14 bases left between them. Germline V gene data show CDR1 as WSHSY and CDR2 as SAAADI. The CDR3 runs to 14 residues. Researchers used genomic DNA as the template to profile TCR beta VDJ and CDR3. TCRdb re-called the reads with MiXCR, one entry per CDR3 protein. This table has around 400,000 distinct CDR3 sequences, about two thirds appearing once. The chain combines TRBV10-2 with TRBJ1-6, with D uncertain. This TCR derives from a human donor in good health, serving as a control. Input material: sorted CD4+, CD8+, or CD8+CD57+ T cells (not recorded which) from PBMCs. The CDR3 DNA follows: TGCGCCAGCAGTGAGGCTGTTCGAAGGGAACCCCTCCACTTT. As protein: CASSEAVRREPLHF.